Sequencing of this T cell receptor (beta chain) was carried out in a study of CD8 T cells in Susac syndrome. Study-wide points: As the study acknowledged, the number of individuals in its TCR sequencing and HLA analysis was relatively small.

CD8+ and CD4+ T cells circulating in blood were sequenced for TCR beta. The controls were healthy donors who were matched for age and sex. TEMRA cells were FACS-enriched, while CD8+ and CD4+ T cells were negatively isolated. Random hexamers served to reverse transcribe about 0.5 to 1 ug RNA. TCRdb itself ran the immunoSEQ multiplex PCR reads through MiXCR, one entry per CDR3 protein. In the table there are approximately 120,000 distinct CDR3 sequences, about 93% of which are singletons. There are a few counts of this clonotype. Its antigen is as yet unknown. Germline assignment: CDR1 MGHDK and CDR2 SYGVNS. The CDR3 runs 11 residues. V was clipped by 4 bases and J by 5 bases, with 5 bases between them.

The sequenced material came from CD4+ T cells from PBMCs. V and J are TRBV25-1 and TRBJ1-2; D call uncertain. The clonotype was recovered from a human donor in good health. CDR3 residues: CASSVEYGYTF. The CDR3 DNA reads as TGTGCCAGCAGTGTCGAATATGGCTACACCTTC.